The present TCR beta chain was sequenced within a study of blood T cell repertoires in COVID-19. The overall study: Sites across the United States, Italy and Spain contributed samples from acute and convalescent COVID-19. Sample material is recorded as cDNA or gDNA derived from T cells, B-cell-depleted T cells, or PBMCs.

The CDR3 is made up of 15 amino acids. V shed 4 bases, J shed 3 bases, and the junction held 6 bases outside the gene matches. Germline assignment: CDR1 ENHRY and CDR2 SYGVKD. Original data processing: Estimates of nucleated cell counts were drawn from the amplification of reference gene primers. TCRdb's table, derived via immunoSEQ multiplex PCR, lists solely in-frame clones and lacks some. Clone size and V and J calls were adopted from that table, with D and trimming inferred from the DNA. The sample carries 150,000 to 200,000 clones, 70% to 80% recorded once. Seattle cases were enrolled at active infection and followed longitudinally.

The TCR comes from a woman in her forties with COVID-19, enrolled during active disease. The chain couples TRBV10-3 to TRBJ2-5, with TRBD2 matching 9 bases. Sequencing was done on a sample of peripheral blood. The CDR3 DNA reads TGTGCCATCAGTGTAGCGGGGGACCCCAAAGAGACCCAGTACTTC. This encodes CAISVAGDPKETQYF.